Presented here are 23 T cell receptor beta chains from one specimen sequenced in a study of blood T cell repertoires in COVID-19 (dated by TCRdb to 2018 to 2020). The method behind the library was the immunoSEQ multiplex PCR assay. TCRdb took this table from immuneACCESS and kept in-frame rearrangements with V and J called. Such tables lack part of the clones; where checked against another copy, unresolved V genes explain under half of the gap, and the rest is unexplained. The sample table holds hundreds of thousands of clones, of which about 70% were seen once. The top ten constitute about 3.5% of the sample. The sequencing sample was made of peripheral blood. These TCRs come from a woman older than 75 with acute or convalescent COVID-19.

This clone was detected only once. The CDR3 protein is CASSQNYGYTF. CDR3 coding DNA: TGTGCCAGCAGCCAAAACTATGGCTACACCTTC. The chain links TRBV7-9 to TRBJ1-2; D not resolved. Germline CDR1 SEHNR, CDR2 FQNEAQ (reference sequence). Trimming took 5 bases from V and 2 from J, leaving 3 bases between them. This CDR3 has 11 amino acids.

The DNA of the CDR3 is TGCAGTGGAAGACAGGGTCGGGGCTACACCTTC. This codes for CSGRQGRGYTF. The genes are TRBV20-1 and TRBJ1-2, with 7 bases fitting TRBD1. Germline assignment: CDR1 DFQATT and CDR2 SNEGSKA (reference sequence). With V trimmed by 7 bases and J by 8 bases, 7 bases remained unmatched. CDR3 size: 11 residues.

This clone was detected only a few times. The V and J genes are TRBV29-1 and TRBJ2-7; maybe TRBD2 (6 bases). This CDR3 is built from 13 residues. Germline values: CDR1 SQVTM, CDR2 ANQGSEA. The V gene lost 7 bases and the J gene lost 0 bases, with 13 bases spanning the gap. CDR3 bases: TGCAGCGCCGGGGGACTGCGCTCCTACGAGCAGTACTTC. Protein: CSAGGLRSYEQYF.

The rearrangement links TRBV12-5 to TRBJ1-3, with D maybe TRBD1 (6 bases). V was pared by 6 bases and J by 4 bases, with 13 bases between. Germline assignment: CDR1 LGHNT and CDR2 FRNRAP. The CDR3 has 14 amino acids. CDR3 in DNA: TGTGCTAGTGGACAAACAGGGTCCGGAAACACCATATATTTT. Its translation is CASGQTGSGNTIYF.

The chain employs TRBV29-1 and TRBJ2-7; 9 nucleotides agree with TRBD1. V was pared by 0 bases and J by 1 base, with 7 bases of the junction left unmatched. CDR1 SQVTM and CDR2 ANQGSEA come from the germline V gene. This CDR3 contains 16 residues. The CDR3 DNA reads TGCAGCGTTGAAGATCTCGGACAGGGGCGATCCTACGAGCAGTACTTC. Its translation is CSVEDLGQGRSYEQYF.

V usage is TRBV12-5 and J usage is TRBJ2-4, with 15 bases fitting TRBD2. CDR1 and CDR2 (germline): LGHNT, FRNRAP. The CDR3 covers 15 residues. V shed 7 bases and J 8 bases; nucleotides not matched to a gene: 6. In DNA, the CDR3 is TGTGCTAGTGCCCTGGGACTAGCGGGGGGTGACATTCAGTACTTC. Amino acids: CASALGLAGGDIQYF.

This rearrangement joins TRBV5-6 to TRBJ1-5; TRBD1 aligns across 9 bases. Per germline, CDR1 SGHDT and CDR2 YYEEEE. V was pared by 3 bases and J by 2 bases, with 6 bases of the junction left unmatched. The CDR3 runs to 16 residues. DNA for the CDR3: TGTGCCAGCAGCTCCTACAGGGGGCTTGGCAATCAGCCCCAGCATTTT. This sequence encodes CASSSYRGLGNQPQHF. Filled out from reference TRBV5-6 and TRBJ1-5, the complete variable domain reads DAGVTQSPTHLIKTRGQQVTLRCSPKSGHDTVSWYQQALGQGPQFIFQYYEEEERQRGNFPDRFSGHQFPNYSSELNVNALLLGDSALYLCASSSYRGLGNQPQHFGDGTRLSIL.

The chain carries TRBV30 and TRBJ2-2, with D tentatively TRBD1 (6 bases). V lost 8 bases and J lost 6, with 16 bases in between. Germline CDR1 and CDR2: GTSNPN and SVGIG (reference sequence). This CDR3 contains 13 residues. The CDR3 region has the DNA TGTGCCAGGGGAAGGGGGAATCCCGGGGAGCTGTTTTTT. Its translation is CARGRGNPGELFF.

This chain uses TRBV3-1 (or the pseudogene TRBV3-2) with TRBJ1-6; 8 bases map to TRBD1. Germline V CDR1 and CDR2: LGHDT, YNNKEL (reference sequence). J lost 14 bases, V lost 1 base, and 4 bases had no gene match. The CDR3 has 13 residues. As DNA, the CDR3 is TGTGCCAGCAGCCAAGGGACAGGGCAGGCCCTCCACTTT. Its translation is CASSQGTGQALHF.

This clone occurred once. V gene TRBV2 combines with J gene TRBJ2-5, with 8 nucleotides matching TRBD2. CDR3 length: 13 residues. Trimming took 4 bases from V and 11 from J; bases not matched to a gene: 9. Germline CDR1 reads SNHLY; CDR2 reads FYNNEI. The CDR3 coding sequence is TGTGCCAGCAGTGCGTCGCCTAGCGGGTCTCAGTACTTC. Residues: CASSASPSGSQYF.

The chain uses TRBV18 and TRBJ1-4; possibly TRBD1 for D (6 bases). There are 15 residues in the CDR3. The V end lost 5 bases, the J end lost 5 bases, and 15 bases lay between the germline ends. CDR1 KGHSH and CDR2 LQKENI come from the germline V gene. The CDR3 bases are TGTGCCAGCTCATCACTGGACAGACCGAATGAAAAACTGTTTTTT. Amino acids: CASSSLDRPNEKLFF.

CDR3 loop: CASSDRAVMRADTQYF. CDR3 DNA sequence: TGTGCCAGCAGCGACCGGGCCGTAATGCGGGCAGATACGCAGTATTTT. This chain uses TRBV5-4 with TRBJ2-3; D possibly corresponds to TRBD2 (5 bases). The CDR3 loop spans 16 amino acids. CDR1 is SGHNT, CDR2 YYREEE, per germline (reference sequence). V dropped 4 bases and J dropped 4 bases, with 19 bases sitting between them.

The chain has TRBV18 and TRBJ1-2, with TRBD1 identical over 11 bases. The V and J ends lost 3 bases and 2 bases, in that order; junction bases with no gene match: 2. The CDR3 covers 15 residues. Germline CDR1 KGHSH, CDR2 LQKENI. The CDR3 DNA reads as TGTGCCAGCTCACCGGGGACAGGGGGGAACTATGGCTACACCTTC. Translated: CASSPGTGGNYGYTF.

The chain has TRBV7-9 and TRBJ2-5, with D perhaps matching TRBD2 (6 bases). CDR1 and CDR2 (germline): SEHNR, FQNEAQ (reference sequence). Trimming took 6 bases from V and 4 from J, leaving 12 bases between them. The CDR3 spans 13 residues. The CDR3 reads CASRPSGVETQYF. In DNA, the CDR3 is TGTGCCAGCAGGCCCTCGGGGGTAGAGACCCAGTACTTC.

This sequence joins TRBV30 and TRBJ1-6, with D possibly being TRBD1 (5 bases). The germline CDR1 and CDR2 sequences are GTSNPN and SVGIG (reference sequence). The length of the CDR3 is 16 residues. Trimming removed 0 bases from V and 0 bases from J, with 9 bases in between. The CDR3 bases are TGTGCCTGGAGTGTACGGGGGTACTCCTATAATTCACCCCTCCACTTT. This gives the protein CAWSVRGYSYNSPLHF.

The chain employs TRBV5-4 and TRBJ2-3; D unclear. The CDR3 is made up of 13 amino acids. V was shortened by 4 bases and J by 2 bases, with 8 bases between the two germline ends. The germline gives CDR1 SGHNT, CDR2 YYREEE (reference sequence). DNA for the CDR3: TGTGCCAGCAGCGCGGTGAACACAGATACGCAGTATTTT. Protein sequence: CASSAVNTDTQYF.

The rearrangement links TRBV6-5 to TRBJ1-1; weak D call: TRBD1 (6 bases). V lost 7 bases and J 1 base, leaving 16 bases between the germline ends. Per germline, CDR1 MNHEY and CDR2 SVGAGI. This CDR3 is 15 amino acids long. The CDR3 spells CASTLGVGGNTEAFF. In DNA, the CDR3 is TGTGCCAGCACCCTAGGTGTAGGGGGGAACACTGAAGCTTTCTTT.

The V call is TRBV18, the J call TRBJ2-7; D remains unclear. The CDR3 has 18 residues. Germline V gene lookup returns CDR1 KGHSH and CDR2 LQKENI. V lost 3 bases to trimming and J lost 0 bases, with 21 bases between them. The CDR3 reads CASSPGSGWVVASYEQYF. In nucleotides, the CDR3 is TGTGCCAGCTCACCCGGGTCTGGGTGGGTAGTGGCCTCCTACGAGCAGTACTTC.

The chain employs TRBV15 and TRBJ1-2, with 10 positions matching TRBD1. The CDR3 is 15 amino acids. V shed 0 bases and J 7 bases; nucleotides not matched to a gene: 5. Per the germline V gene, CDR1 is LNHNV and CDR2 is YYDKDF (reference sequence). The CDR3 region has the DNA TGTGCCACCAGCAGAGATCGACAGGGGGCGCGTGGCTACACCTTC. It translates to CATSRDRQGARGYTF. The entire variable domain, with the rest obtained from reference TRBV15 and TRBJ1-2, is as follows: DAMVIQNPRYQVTQFGKPVTLSCSQTLNHNVMYWYQQKSSQAPKLLFHYYDKDFNNEADTPDNFQSRRPNTSFCFLDIRSPGLGDTAMYLCATSRDRQGARGYTFGSGTRLTVV.

This sequence joins TRBV6-5 and TRBJ2-1; unclear D gene. Germline CDR1 is MNHEY and CDR2 is SVGAGI. Between the trimmed V and J ends, which lost 8 bases and 0 bases, there was a span of 8 bases. CDR3 length: 13 amino acids. CDR3 sequence reads: CASSRISYNEQFF. The CDR3 region has the DNA TGTGCCAGCTCTAGGATCTCCTACAATGAGCAGTTCTTC.

The V gene is TRBV5-6, the J gene TRBJ2-1, with D tentatively TRBD1 (6 bases). Trimming pared 1 base from V and 7 bases from J, leaving 9 bases between. The CDR3 runs 13 residues. Germline CDR1 SGHDT, CDR2 YYEEEE. CDR3 nucleotides: TGTGCCAGCAGCTTGCCAGGGACAAATGAGCAGTTCTTC. Translated: CASSLPGTNEQFF.

This chain uses TRBV3-1 (or the pseudogene TRBV3-2) with TRBJ1-1, with unresolved D. The V gene's germline CDR1 is LGHDT and CDR2 YNNKEL (reference sequence). V gave up 3 bases and J gave up 7 bases, with 9 bases separating them. CDR3 length: 12 amino acids. The DNA for the CDR3 is TGTGCCAGCAGCCACGGTCGCGGTGAAGCTTTCTTT. This codes for CASSHGRGEAFF.

J is TRBJ2-7 and V is TRBV12-5, with TRBD1 identical over 9 bases. Germline CDR1 reads LGHNT; CDR2 reads FRNRAP. Trimming removed 6 bases from V and 0 bases from J; junction bases left unmatched: 3. CDR3 length: 14 amino acids. CDR3 sequence: CASGKGQGSYEQYF. The CDR3 DNA reads as TGTGCTAGTGGAAAGGGACAGGGCTCCTACGAGCAGTACTTC. Complete variable domain (other parts from reference TRBV12-5 and TRBJ2-7): DARVTQTPRHKVTEMGQEVTMRCQPILGHNTVFWYRQTMMQGLELLAYFRNRAPLDDSGMPKDRFSAEMPDATLATLKIQPSEPRDSAVYFCASGKGQGSYEQYFGPGTRLTVT.